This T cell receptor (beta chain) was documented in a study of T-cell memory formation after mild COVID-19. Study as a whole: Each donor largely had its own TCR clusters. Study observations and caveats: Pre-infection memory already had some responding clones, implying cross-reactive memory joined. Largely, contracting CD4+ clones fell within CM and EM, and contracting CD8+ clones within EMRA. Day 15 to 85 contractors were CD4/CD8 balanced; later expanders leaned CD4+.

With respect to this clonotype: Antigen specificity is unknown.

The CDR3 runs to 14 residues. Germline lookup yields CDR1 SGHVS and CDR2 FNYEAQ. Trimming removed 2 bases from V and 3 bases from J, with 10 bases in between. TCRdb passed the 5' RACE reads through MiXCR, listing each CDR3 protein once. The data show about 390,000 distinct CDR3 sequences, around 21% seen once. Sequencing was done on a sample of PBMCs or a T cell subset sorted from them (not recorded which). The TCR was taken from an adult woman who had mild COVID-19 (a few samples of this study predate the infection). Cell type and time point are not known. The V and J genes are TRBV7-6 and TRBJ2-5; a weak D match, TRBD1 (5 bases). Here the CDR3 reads CASSLKQGKETQYF. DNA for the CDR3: TGTGCCAGCAGCTTAAAGCAGGGTAAAGAGACCCAGTACTTC.